This TCR beta chain emerged from a study of blood T cell repertoires in COVID-19. Patients of the Seattle cohort, enrolled during active infection, were followed longitudinally. As originally analysed: Estimates of nucleated cell counts were drawn from the amplification of reference gene primers. Data came from immunoSEQ multiplex PCR; TCRdb stores just in-frame clones and leaves some out. D and trimming were read from the DNA, whereas the V and J calls and clone size are those reported in that table. The table lists 200,000 to 300,000 clones, 88% of them singletons, with roughly 6.8% in the top ten. Input material: peripheral blood. The TCR originated in a woman aged 25 to 39 with COVID-19, enrolled during active disease.

The CDR3, as DNA: TGCGCCAGCAGCCCGGGGAGGACCGCGCCGGACACTGAAGCTTTCTTT. Protein: CASSPGRTAPDTEAFF. V and J are TRBV4-3 and TRBJ1-1, with D unresolved. Germline CDR1 LGHNA, CDR2 YSLEER. The CDR3 has 16 amino acids. V was pared by 4 bases and J by 3 bases, with 18 bases between.